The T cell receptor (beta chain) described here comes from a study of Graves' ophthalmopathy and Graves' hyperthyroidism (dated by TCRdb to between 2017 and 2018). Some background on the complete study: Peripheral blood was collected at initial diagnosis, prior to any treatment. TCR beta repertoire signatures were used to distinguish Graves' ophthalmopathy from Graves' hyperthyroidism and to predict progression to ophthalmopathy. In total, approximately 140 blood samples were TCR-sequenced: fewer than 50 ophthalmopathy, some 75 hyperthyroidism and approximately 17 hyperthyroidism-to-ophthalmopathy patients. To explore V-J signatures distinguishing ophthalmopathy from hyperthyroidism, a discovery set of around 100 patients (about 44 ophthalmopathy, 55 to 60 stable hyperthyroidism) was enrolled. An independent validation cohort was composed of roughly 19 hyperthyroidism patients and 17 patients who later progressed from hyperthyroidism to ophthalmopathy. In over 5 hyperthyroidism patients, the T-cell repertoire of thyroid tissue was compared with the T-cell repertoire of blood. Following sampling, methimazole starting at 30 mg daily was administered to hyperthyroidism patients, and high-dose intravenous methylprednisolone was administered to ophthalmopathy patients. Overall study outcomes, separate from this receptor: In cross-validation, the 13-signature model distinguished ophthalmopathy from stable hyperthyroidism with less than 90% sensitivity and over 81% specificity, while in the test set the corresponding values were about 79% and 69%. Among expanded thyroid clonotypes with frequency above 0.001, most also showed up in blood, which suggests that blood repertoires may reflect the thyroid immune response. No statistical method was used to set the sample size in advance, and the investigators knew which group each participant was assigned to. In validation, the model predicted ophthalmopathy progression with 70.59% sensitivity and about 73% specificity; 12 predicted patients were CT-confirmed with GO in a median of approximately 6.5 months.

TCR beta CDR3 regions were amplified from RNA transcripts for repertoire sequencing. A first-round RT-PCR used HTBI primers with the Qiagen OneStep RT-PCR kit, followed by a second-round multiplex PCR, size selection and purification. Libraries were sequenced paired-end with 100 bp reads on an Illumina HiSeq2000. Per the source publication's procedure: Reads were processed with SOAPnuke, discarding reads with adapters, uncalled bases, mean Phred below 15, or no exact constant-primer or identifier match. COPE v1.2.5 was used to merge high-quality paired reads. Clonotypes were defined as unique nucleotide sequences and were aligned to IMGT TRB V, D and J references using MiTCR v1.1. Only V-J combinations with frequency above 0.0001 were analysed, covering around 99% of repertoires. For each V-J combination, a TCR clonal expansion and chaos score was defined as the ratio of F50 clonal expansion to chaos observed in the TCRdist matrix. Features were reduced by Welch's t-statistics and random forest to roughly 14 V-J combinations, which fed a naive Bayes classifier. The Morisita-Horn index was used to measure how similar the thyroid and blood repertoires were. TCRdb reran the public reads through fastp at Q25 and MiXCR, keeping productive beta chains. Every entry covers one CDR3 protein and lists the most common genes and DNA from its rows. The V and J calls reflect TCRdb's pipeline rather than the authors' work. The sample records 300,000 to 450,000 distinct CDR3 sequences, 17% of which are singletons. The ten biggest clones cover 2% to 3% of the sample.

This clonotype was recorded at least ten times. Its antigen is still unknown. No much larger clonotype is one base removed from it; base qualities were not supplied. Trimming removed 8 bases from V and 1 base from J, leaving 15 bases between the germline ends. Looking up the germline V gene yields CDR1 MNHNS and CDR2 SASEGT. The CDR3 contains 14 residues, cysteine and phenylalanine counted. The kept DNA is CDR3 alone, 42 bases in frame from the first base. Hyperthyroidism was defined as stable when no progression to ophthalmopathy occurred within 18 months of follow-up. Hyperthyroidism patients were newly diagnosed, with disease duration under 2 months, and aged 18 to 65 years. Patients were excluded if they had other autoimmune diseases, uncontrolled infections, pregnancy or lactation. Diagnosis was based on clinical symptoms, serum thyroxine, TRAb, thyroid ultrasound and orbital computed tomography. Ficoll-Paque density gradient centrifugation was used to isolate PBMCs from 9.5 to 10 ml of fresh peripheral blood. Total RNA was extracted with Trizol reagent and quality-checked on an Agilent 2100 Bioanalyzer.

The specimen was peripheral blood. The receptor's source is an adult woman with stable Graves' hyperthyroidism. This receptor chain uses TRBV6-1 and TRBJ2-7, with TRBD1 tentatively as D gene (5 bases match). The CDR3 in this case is CASFGLGQSYEQYF. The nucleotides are TGTGCCAGCTTTGGTTTGGGGCAGTCCTACGAGCAGTACTTC.